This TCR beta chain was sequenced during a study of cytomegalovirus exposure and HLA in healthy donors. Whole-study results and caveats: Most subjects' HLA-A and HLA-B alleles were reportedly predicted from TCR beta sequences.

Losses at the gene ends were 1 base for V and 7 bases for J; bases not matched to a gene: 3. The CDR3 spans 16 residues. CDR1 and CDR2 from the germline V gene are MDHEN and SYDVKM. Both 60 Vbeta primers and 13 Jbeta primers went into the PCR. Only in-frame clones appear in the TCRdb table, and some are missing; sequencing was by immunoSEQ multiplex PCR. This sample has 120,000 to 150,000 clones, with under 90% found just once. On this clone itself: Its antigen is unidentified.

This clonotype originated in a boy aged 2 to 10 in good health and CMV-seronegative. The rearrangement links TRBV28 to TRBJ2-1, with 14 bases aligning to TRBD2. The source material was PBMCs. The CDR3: CASSLSGLAGVNEQFF. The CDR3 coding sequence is TGTGCCAGCAGTTTATCGGGACTAGCGGGAGTAAATGAGCAGTTCTTC.